A selection of T cell receptor beta chains follows, all from one sample in a study of T cell responses to AZD1222 COVID-19 vaccine. The protocol was immunoSEQ multiplex PCR, while the TCRdb copy is restricted to in-frame clones and leaves out a portion. The table records roughly 66,000 clones, more than 75% of them present only once. Sequences were derived from peripheral blood, sampled 28 days after the second dose of the MenACWY control vaccine. Source of these receptors: an adult who received the MenACWY meningococcal vaccine as a control. Both conserved end residues are part of each CDR3.

V gene | CDR3 protein
TRBV3-1/TRBV3-2 | CASSHGAGTGETQYF
TRBV18 | CASSPAMGRTEAFF
TRBV9 | CASSPEGQGGNEQFF
TRBV27 | CASSLPPGQVSPYEQYF
TRBV18 | CASSPSGRENTEAFF
TRBV6-5 | CASGLELYNSPLHF
TRBV9 | CASSARTTYNEQFF
TRBV14 | CASSQDWDSPLHF
TRBV4-1 | CASRGLTYSPLHF
TRBV7-2 | CASSFGTGGSYEQYF